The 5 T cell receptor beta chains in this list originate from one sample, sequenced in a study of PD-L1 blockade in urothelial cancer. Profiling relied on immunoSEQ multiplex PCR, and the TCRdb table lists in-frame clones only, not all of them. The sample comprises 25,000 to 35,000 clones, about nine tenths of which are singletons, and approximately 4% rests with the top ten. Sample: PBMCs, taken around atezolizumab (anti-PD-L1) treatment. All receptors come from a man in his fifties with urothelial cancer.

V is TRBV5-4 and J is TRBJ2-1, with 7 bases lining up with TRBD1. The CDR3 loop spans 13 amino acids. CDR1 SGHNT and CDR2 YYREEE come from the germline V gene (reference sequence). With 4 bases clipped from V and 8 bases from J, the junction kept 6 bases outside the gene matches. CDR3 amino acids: CASSRTGFDEQFF. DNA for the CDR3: TGTGCCAGCAGCCGGACAGGTTTCGATGAGCAGTTCTTC.

CDR3 nucleotide sequence: TGTGCCAGCAGCTTAGGTATAAAAGGGGGCAATGAGCAGTTCTTC. It specifies CASSLGIKGGNEQFF. The rearrangement joins TRBV11-3 to TRBJ2-1; a weak D match, TRBD1 (6 bases). Per the germline V gene, CDR1 is SGHNT and CDR2 is YENEEA. V gave up 1 base and J gave up 6 bases, with 13 bases separating them. The length of the CDR3 is 15 residues.

CDR3 sequence (DNA): TGTGCCAGCAGTTTAGAGGGGAGGGGCCCCGCTAGAGAGCAGTACTTC. Its protein is CASSLEGRGPAREQYF. The chain employs TRBV27 and TRBJ2-7; TRBD2 agrees at 7 bases. Germline V gene lookup returns CDR1 MNHEY and CDR2 SMNVEV (reference sequence). V shed 2 bases and J 7 bases; nucleotides not matched to a gene: 14. The CDR3 extends over 16 amino acids.

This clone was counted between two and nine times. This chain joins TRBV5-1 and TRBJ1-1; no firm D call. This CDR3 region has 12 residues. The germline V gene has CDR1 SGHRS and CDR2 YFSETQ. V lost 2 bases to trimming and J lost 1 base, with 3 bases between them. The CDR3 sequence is CASSFQNTEAFF. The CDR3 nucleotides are TGCGCCAGCAGCTTCCAGAACACTGAAGCTTTCTTT.

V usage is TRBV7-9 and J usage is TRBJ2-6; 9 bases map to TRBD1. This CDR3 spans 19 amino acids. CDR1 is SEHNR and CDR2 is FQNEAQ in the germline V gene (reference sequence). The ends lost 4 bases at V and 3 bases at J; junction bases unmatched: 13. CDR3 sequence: CASSSSRDRVRYGANVLTF. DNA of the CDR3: TGTGCCAGCAGCTCATCCCGGGACAGGGTTCGTTATGGGGCCAACGTCCTGACTTTC.